The present entry profiles one T cell receptor beta chain with its context. Its antigen remains unknown. This CDR3 is 16 amino acids long. Germline CDR1 reads SGHDT; CDR2 reads YYEEEE. V was clipped by 4 bases and J by 4 bases; unmatched bases: 6. The data were obtained in a study of cytotoxic CD8 clonotypes in ibrutinib-treated CLL. Overall study context: For this cohort, patients were about a dozen relapsed/refractory and about 14 treatment-naive, while fewer than 18 were IGHV unmutated.

Sequenced by immunoSEQ multiplex PCR; TCRdb stores in-frame clones only, minus some. Of hundreds of thousands of clones in the sample, around 70% were seen once. Study-level points and caveats: Public clonotypes occurred uncommonly; on treatment, they contracted or remained stable.

The material sequenced was PBMCs, taken after 24 months of ibrutinib treatment. The chain recombines TRBV5-6 with TRBJ2-3, with 13 bases matching TRBD2. This TCR derives from a human donor with chronic lymphocytic leukemia. The CDR3, as DNA: TGTGCCAGCAGCGGTACTAGCGGGAGGGCTGCAGATACGCAGTATTTT. Translated: CASSGTSGRAADTQYF.